This T cell receptor (beta chain) was sequenced for a study of T cell responses to AZD1222 COVID-19 vaccine. TCRdb keeps only in-frame clones here, not all; method: immunoSEQ multiplex PCR. The repertoire has about 97,000 clones, 88% of them found once; the top ten carry 2.8%. Of note for this clone: The target antigen is unknown.

This CDR3 contains 16 residues. Germline CDR1 SGHTA, CDR2 FQGNSA. V dropped 4 bases and J dropped 1 base, with 16 bases sitting between them. Whole-study findings and limits: Among the donors, most were white British and more were female, and clonal diversity was possibly underestimated. Reportedly, close to half of spike-specific TCRs are directed against unmutated variant regions.

The sequenced sample was peripheral blood, obtained on day 0 of AZD1222 vaccination. This rearrangement joins TRBV7-2 to TRBJ1-2; possible D gene TRBD1, 5 bases. The receptor comes from an adult in good health. This CDR3 reads CASSSDGTGHNYGYTF. In DNA form, the CDR3 reads TGTGCCAGCAGCTCCGACGGCACAGGCCATAACTATGGCTACACCTTC.